Reported below is one T cell receptor beta chain. Its antigen is unknown. V was trimmed by 1 base and J by 1 base, leaving 11 bases between them. Germline CDR1 SGHVS, CDR2 FQNEAQ. The CDR3 length is 15 residues. TCRdb fed the reads into MiXCR, producing one record per CDR3 protein. Counted here are roughly 730,000 distinct CDR3 sequences, around 35% occurring once; the ten biggest clones make up 15% to 20%. The entry originates in a study of T cell repertoires in cytomegalovirus infection. For the study at large: It was recently identified HLA-C-restricted and well-studied HLA-B-restricted CMV epitopes that the study used. CMV infection plus the matching HLA type was flagged by public TCR beta signatures.

Study-level findings and limits: Carriers of CMV and the relevant HLA type were discriminated by public TCR beta frequency.

The chain is built from TRBV7-8 and TRBJ2-7; D not certain. The sample in question was cultured PBMCs, obtained from culture after CMV antigen stimulation. The sequence was collected from a human donor in good health (CMV status not recorded). Some clones in this sample may be carry-over from other donors' samples. In DNA form, the CDR3 reads TGTGCCAGCAGCTTAGTCACAGCCACGTCCTACGAGCAGTACTTC. Residues: CASSLVTATSYEQYF.